Listed below are T cell receptor beta chains from one sample, sequenced in a study of blood T cell repertoires in COVID-19. The protocol was immunoSEQ multiplex PCR, while the TCRdb copy is restricted to in-frame clones and leaves out a portion. The data show fewer than 65,000 clones, roughly four fifths seen once. Sequencing was carried out using peripheral blood. The source of these receptors is a man aged 55 to 70 with acute or convalescent COVID-19. Each CDR3 is given with its conserved first and last residue. Fields, in order: clone size, V gene, D gene, J gene, CDR3 protein, CDR3 DNA. A D gene is named only where the DNA matches it firmly. A clone size is listed for some rows: how often the clone was seen (once, few, many), or a class if it is expanded.

abundance: .
v_gene: TRBV27
d_gene: TRBD1
j_gene: TRBJ1-2
CDR3aa: CASSSTGTGDFFYGYTF
CDR3nt: TGTGCCAGCAGTTCTACCGGGACAGGCGACTTTTTCTATGGCTACACCTTC

abundance: .
v_gene: TRBV19
d_gene: .
j_gene: TRBJ1-3
CDR3aa: CASTHGRRQNLGNTIYF
CDR3nt: TGTGCCAGTACCCATGGGAGGCGACAAAACCTTGGAAACACCATATATTTT

abundance: .
v_gene: TRBV24-1
d_gene: .
j_gene: TRBJ2-3
CDR3aa: CATSRSDGSTDTQYF
CDR3nt: TGTGCCACCAGTAGGAGCGACGGAAGCACAGATACGCAGTATTTT

abundance: .
v_gene: TRBV18
d_gene: TRBD2
j_gene: TRBJ2-5
CDR3aa: CASSLLYPRLAGDQETQYF
CDR3nt: TGTGCCAGCTCACTCCTATACCCCAGACTAGCGGGGGATCAAGAGACCCAGTACTTC

abundance: .
v_gene: TRBV6-5
d_gene: .
j_gene: TRBJ1-2
CDR3aa: CACRQVVNYGYTF
CDR3nt: TGTGCCTGTCGACAGGTGGTGAACTATGGCTACACCTTC

abundance: .
v_gene: TRBV5-1
d_gene: TRBD2
j_gene: TRBJ2-5
CDR3aa: CASSLSGGAETQYF
CDR3nt: TGCGCCAGCAGCTTGTCCGGGGGGGCAGAGACCCAGTACTTC

abundance: once
v_gene: TRBV2
d_gene: TRBD1
j_gene: TRBJ1-2
CDR3aa: CASSPQGEGYTF
CDR3nt: TGTGCCAGCAGCCCACAGGGGGAGGGCTACACCTTC

abundance: .
v_gene: TRBV20-1
d_gene: .
j_gene: TRBJ2-7
CDR3aa: CSASDQVVQYF
CDR3nt: TGCAGTGCTAGTGATCAGGTCGTTCAGTACTTC

abundance: .
v_gene: TRBV30
d_gene: .
j_gene: TRBJ1-5
CDR3aa: CAWSVDNDQPQHF
CDR3nt: TGTGCCTGGAGTGTGGACAACGATCAGCCCCAGCATTTT

abundance: .
v_gene: TRBV7-2
d_gene: TRBD2
j_gene: TRBJ2-7
CDR3aa: CASSLVGLAGAAYEQYF
CDR3nt: TGTGCCAGCAGCTTAGTTGGACTAGCGGGGGCCGCCTACGAGCAGTACTTC